The present T cell receptor (beta chain) was sequenced within a study of T cell responses to AZD1222 COVID-19 vaccine. Study-wide points: Close to half of all spike-specific TCRs reportedly target regions of the variants that are unmutated. It was only a handful of AZD1222 recipients who were seropositive at baseline.

The CDR3 totals 15 residues. V lost 4 bases and J lost 3, with 16 bases in between. CDR1 and CDR2 from the germline V gene are LGHNA and YSLEER. Assay used: immunoSEQ multiplex PCR; TCRdb lists only in-frame clones, some missing. The sample holds some 130,000 clones, roughly 91% seen once. Points on this clone: The antigen remains unidentified.

The study pooled second doses at about 4 or about 12 weeks. The starting material was peripheral blood, obtained 28 days after the second AZD1222 dose. The sequence derives from an adult who received the AZD1222 COVID-19 vaccine. The chain combines TRBV4-3 with TRBJ2-7, with D perhaps matching TRBD2 (6 bases). As DNA, the CDR3 is TGCGCCAGCAGCCCCGATTGGGGACTGGTCTACGAGCAGTACTTC. Translated, it gives CASSPDWGLVYEQYF.